The TCR beta chain under discussion was sequenced for a study of cytomegalovirus exposure and HLA in healthy donors (TCRdb year 2017). Study-level background: According to an earlier analysis of around 600 of the donors, 200 million or so T cells yielded 90 million to 140 million unique TCR beta sequences and 276 Gb of sequence data. HLA typing covered class I and class II loci at four-digit resolution. To predict cytomegalovirus infection status, the study brought together high-throughput TCR immunosequencing, statistical association of individual TCRs with disease status, and machine learning. Because of strong linkage in the cohort, roughly five DR-DQ haplotypes were treated as single units for association and clustering. A separate validation cohort of some 130 different subjects was used in addition to the 666-subject first cohort. The genetic ancestry cluster associated with self-reported Caucasian donors included around four fifths of the 300 to 450 genotyped donors. Rather than drawing on any new phenotypic data, the later analysis identified candidate immune exposures from TCR beta sequences and the way those sequences occurred across donors. Using immunosequencing, the study profiled T cell repertoires from about 650 subjects and related those repertoires to cytomegalovirus serostatus. The study aimed to test whether signatures of past pathogen exposure could be identified by cataloging public T cell receptors. Every discovery cohort repertoire had been produced on one sequencing platform. Genome-wide SNP genotypes for about 65% of the 666 donors were used in a later genetic analysis, which treated that subset as a discovery cohort. To study patterns of TCR occurrence, a later analysis re-analyzed previously published TCR beta repertoires from 666 donors and added high-resolution HLA genotyping. An early release covering roughly 640 HLA-typed donors comprised approximately 290 gigabases of sequencing data and around 86 million unique TCR sequences. Donor age, sex, ethnicity and CMV serostatus were collected together with the repertoire data. Across some 400 genotyped donors of the cohort, an average of roughly 200,000 unique TCR beta nucleotide sequences per donor were sequenced, and around 19% of those sequences were non-productive. Typing coverage varied by locus: roughly 629-640 donors for A, B, C, DRB1 and DQB1; approximately 500 for DQA1; about 590 for DPA1; approximately 450 for DPB1. An earlier analysis of some 600 of the donors applied high-throughput TCR beta sequencing to assess whether each TCR beta V gene segment acted as functional or pseudogenic.

Study-wide findings and limitations: Because the 87-base-pair reads could not distinguish some IMGT-functional V segments, including TRBV6-2 and TRBV6-3, those segments were excluded. A few of the identified cytomegalovirus-associated TCR beta chains were confirmed in vitro to be specific for cytomegalovirus antigens. In a later analysis, HLA-associated TCR beta chains showed more clonal expansion and lower generation probabilities than non-associated chains that were equally common. Correlated functional status among segregating V segments might be attributable to linkage disequilibrium, but an unknown experimental factor could not be ruled out. The authors suggested that the approach could potentially be extended to other disease states and immunological phenotypes. The only immune exposure information available for the cohort was CMV serostatus. Broadly in line with IMGT annotations, most TCR beta V segments showed up in productive rearrangements about 87% or about 30% of the time in an earlier analysis of under 700 of the donors. In this cohort, only TCR beta chains were sequenced, and detectable features were limited by the absence of alpha or paired-chain data. In a later genetic analysis, fewer N-insertions in productive TCRs were reported among donors in an Asian-associated ancestry cluster than the approximately 670-donor mean. Sequencing depth was assumed to be roughly uniform across donors in the presence/absence analyses, though that assumption may not hold. A total of about 180 TCR beta chains were listed by the study as associated with cytomegalovirus. V-gene and J-gene trimming of TCR beta chains was associated with a missense DCLRE1C variant in a later genetic analysis, and the association was replicated in an independent cohort. Because HLA typing was missing for some donors at each locus, association tests included only the typed subset. In both the original and validation cohorts, the classifier was reported to diagnose cytomegalovirus status with high specificity and sensitivity. In a later analysis, most CMV-associated TCR beta chains were found to appear HLA-restricted, with HLA associations seemingly driven largely by CMV exposure. Most TCR sequences were observed very rarely across donors, whereas some public TCRs were present in many individuals. A cluster of highly shared sequence variants was judged likely to be a technical artifact of the sequencing pipeline. A further reported finding was that TCR beta sequences accurately predicted the HLA-A and HLA-B alleles for most subjects in the first cohort. According to a later analysis, TCR association rates differed among HLA loci, with DRB1 alleles showing the most associated TCRs and HLA-C alleles showing the fewest. The earlier analysis of 450 to 700 of the donors excluded approximately 17 rarely observed V segments, including chromosome 9 orphons, because counts were too low. Several of the top co-occurrence clusters appeared to be linked to parvovirus B19, influenza, CMV and Epstein-Barr virus, according to a later analysis. In a later analysis, around 17,000 TCR beta sequences were associated with specific HLA alleles at a false discovery rate of 0.05. When HLA alleles, especially DR and DQ, strongly co-occurred, attributing TCR associations to individual alleles was difficult.

The table lists this clone with a count of one. What antigen it recognizes has not been identified. There are no base qualities to consult, and no much larger clone falls within one base. Library preparation employed the immunoSEQ multiplex PCR assay. For the multiplex PCR, a mixture combining 60 forward primers for TCR Vbeta segments and 13 reverse primers for TCR Jbeta segments was used. The CDR3 region of rearranged TCR beta genes was amplified from genomic DNA with a multiplex PCR assay. Amplified TCR beta libraries were sequenced as 87-base-pair reads on the Illumina HiSeq System. The authors' analysis ran thus. In a later analysis, tens of millions of unique TCR beta chains were counted across the approximately 620 repertoires, and about 9.9 million of these chains were shared by at least two donors. A nearest-neighbor algorithm error-corrected the raw reads and collapsed the reads into unique sequences, merging closely related sequences to remove PCR and sequencing errors. V, D and J gene segments were assigned by aligning CDR3 sequences to IMGT reference sequences. Each retained sequence needed at least a six-nucleotide match to both a V gene segment and a J gene segment. A rearrangement was called productive if the CDR3 had no stop codons and remained in frame with V and J, and every other rearrangement was called non-productive. CDR3 was defined according to IMGT convention as the region running from the second conserved V-encoded cysteine to the conserved J-encoded phenylalanine. Sequences without an unambiguous match to a single V gene segment were excluded from the earlier analysis of several hundred of the donors. In an earlier analysis of 450 to 700 of the donors, V segments were called functional above 56.7% productive rearrangements and were called segregating when the between-donor standard deviation exceeded 5%. A statistical classification framework was built to diagnose cytomegalovirus status from the catalog of TCR beta chain sequences. In a later analysis, V and J genes were assigned by comparing TCR nucleotide sequences against IMGT/GENE-DB human TR gene sequences. The TCRdist pipeline was used in a later analysis to assign CDR3 sequences and most-parsimonious VDJ recombination scenarios. In a later analysis, each TCR beta chain was defined by its CDR3 amino acid sequence together with its V-gene family, and reads without a unique V-gene family were excluded. In a later analysis, 500 to 700 highly shared, low-generation-probability nucleotide sequences were removed to address suspected cross-contamination and a sequencing artifact. In a later analysis, a clonal expansion index for each public chain was calculated from normalized within-repertoire ranks of inferred template counts. In a later analysis, generation probabilities were computed with a VDJ recombination model fitted to out-of-frame rearrangements, and the resulting probabilities were checked against IGoR. Hypergeometric tests were used in a later analysis to score TCR-TCR, TCR-HLA and TCR-CMV co-occurrence, with a repertoire-size bias correction applied to the TCR pairs. To estimate false discovery rates, a later analysis permuted the HLA or CMV assignments 20 times. In a later analysis, co-occurring TCRs were grouped using DBSCAN, with TCRdist sequence similarity added in when clustering inside HLA-allele-positive subsets. For co-occurrence clustering, repertoires with fewer than 30,000 or more than 120,000 public chains were excluded, along with a handful of repertoires with anomalous nucleotide sharing. TCRdb's version of the immuneACCESS table is confined to in-frame rearrangements and falls short of the full clone set. An unresolved V gene accounts for under half of the shortfall where checked; the remainder is of unknown origin. The V and J calls and the clone size are those of that table, but D and trimming were determined from the DNA. This sample comprises about 140,000 clones, roughly 80% of them detected only once. The top ten clonotypes cover around 1.5% of the sample.

In total, just over 650 healthy bone marrow donors made up the cohort. All cohort members were sampled while nominally healthy, although unrecorded immune exposures were likely present. The donor was CMV seronegative and was included in the group of about 350 seronegative cohort members. A peripheral blood sample was provided by each donor, and peripheral blood mononuclear cells were used for TCR beta sequencing. Genomic DNA was extracted from the blood cell samples with the Qiagen DNeasy Blood Extraction Kit. Clipping removes 7 bases from V and 8 bases from J, with 8 as the unmatched junction base count. Looking up the germline V gene yields CDR1 MDHEN and CDR2 SYDVKM. From the cysteine up to the phenylalanine, the CDR3 has a length of 13 residues. Of the read, only the CDR3 DNA is kept; its 39 bases are in frame from base 1.

Source material: PBMCs. The receptor's source is a female donor in good health and CMV-seronegative. The sequence links TRBV28 to TRBJ2-1, with 7 bases in between that match TRBD1. The DNA sequence is TGTGCCAGCACACAGGGGCCTAGGGATGAGCAGTTCTTC. It translates to CASTQGPRDEQFF.